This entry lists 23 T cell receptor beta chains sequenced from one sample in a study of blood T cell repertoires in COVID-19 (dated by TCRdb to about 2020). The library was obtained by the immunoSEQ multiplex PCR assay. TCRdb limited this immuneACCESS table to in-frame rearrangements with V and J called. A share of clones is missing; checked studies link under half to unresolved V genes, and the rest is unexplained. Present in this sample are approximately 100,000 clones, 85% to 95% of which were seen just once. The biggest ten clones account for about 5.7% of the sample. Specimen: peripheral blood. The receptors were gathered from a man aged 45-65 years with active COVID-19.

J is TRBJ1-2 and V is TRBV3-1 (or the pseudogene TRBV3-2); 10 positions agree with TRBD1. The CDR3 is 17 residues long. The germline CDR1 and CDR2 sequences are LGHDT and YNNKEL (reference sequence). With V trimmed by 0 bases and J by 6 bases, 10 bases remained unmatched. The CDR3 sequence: CASSQDRDRGLGNGYTF. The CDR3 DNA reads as TGTGCCAGCAGCCAAGATCGGGACAGGGGTTTAGGAAATGGCTACACCTTC.

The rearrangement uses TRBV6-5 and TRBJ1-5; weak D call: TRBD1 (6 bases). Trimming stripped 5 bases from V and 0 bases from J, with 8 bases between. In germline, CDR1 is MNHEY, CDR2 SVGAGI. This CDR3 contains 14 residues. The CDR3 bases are TGTGCCAGCAGTAGCAGGGGTAGCAATCAGCCCCAGCATTTT. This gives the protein CASSSRGSNQPQHF.

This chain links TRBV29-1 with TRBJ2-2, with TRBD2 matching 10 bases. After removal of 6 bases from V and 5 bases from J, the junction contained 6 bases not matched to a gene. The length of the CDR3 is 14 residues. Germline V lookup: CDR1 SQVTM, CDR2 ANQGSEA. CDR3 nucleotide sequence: TGCAGCGTCGTAGCGGGAGGCGGGACCGGGGAGCTGTTTTTT. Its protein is CSVVAGGGTGELFF.

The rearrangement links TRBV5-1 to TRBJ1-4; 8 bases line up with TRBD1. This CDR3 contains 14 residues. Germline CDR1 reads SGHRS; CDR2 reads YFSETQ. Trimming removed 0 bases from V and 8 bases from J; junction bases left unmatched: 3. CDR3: CASSLGTGLEKLFF. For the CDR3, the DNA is TGCGCCAGCAGCTTGGGGACAGGGTTGGAAAAACTGTTTTTT. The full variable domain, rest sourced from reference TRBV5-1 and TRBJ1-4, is KAGVTQTPRYLIKTRGQQVTLSCSPISGHRSVSWYQQTPGQGLQFLFEYFSETQRNKGNFPGRFSGRQFSNSRSEMNVSTLELGDSALYLCASSLGTGLEKLFFGSGTQLSVL.

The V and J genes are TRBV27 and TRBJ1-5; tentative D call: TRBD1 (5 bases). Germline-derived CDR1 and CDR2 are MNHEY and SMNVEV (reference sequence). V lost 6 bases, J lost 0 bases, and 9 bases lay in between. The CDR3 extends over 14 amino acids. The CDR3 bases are TGTGCCAGCAGGAACAGGTATAGCAATCAGCCCCAGCATTTT. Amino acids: CASRNRYSNQPQHF.

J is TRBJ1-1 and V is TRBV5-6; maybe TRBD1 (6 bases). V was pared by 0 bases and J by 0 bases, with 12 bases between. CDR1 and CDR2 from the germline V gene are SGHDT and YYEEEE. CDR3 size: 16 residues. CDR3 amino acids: CASSLATGTMNTEAFF. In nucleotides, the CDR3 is TGTGCCAGCAGCTTGGCCACCGGGACAATGAACACTGAAGCTTTCTTT.

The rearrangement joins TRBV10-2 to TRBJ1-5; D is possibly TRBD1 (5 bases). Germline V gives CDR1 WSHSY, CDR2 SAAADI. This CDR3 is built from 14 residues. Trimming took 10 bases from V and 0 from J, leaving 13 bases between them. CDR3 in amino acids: CATGLTASNQPQHF. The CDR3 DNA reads TGCGCCACCGGGTTGACAGCTAGCAATCAGCCCCAGCATTTT.

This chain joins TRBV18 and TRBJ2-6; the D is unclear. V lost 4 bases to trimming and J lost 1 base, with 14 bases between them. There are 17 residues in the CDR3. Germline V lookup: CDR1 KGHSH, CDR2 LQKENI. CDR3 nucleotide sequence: TGTGCCAGCTCACAGATGGCCGGAGAGTCTGGGGCCAACGTCCTGACTTTC. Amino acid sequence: CASSQMAGESGANVLTF.

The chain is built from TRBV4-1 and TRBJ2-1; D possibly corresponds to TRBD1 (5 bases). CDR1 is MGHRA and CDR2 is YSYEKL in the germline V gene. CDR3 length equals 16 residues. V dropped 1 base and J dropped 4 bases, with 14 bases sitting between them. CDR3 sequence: CASSQGLAGIYNEQFF. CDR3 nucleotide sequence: TGCGCCAGCAGCCAAGGGTTAGCAGGGATATACAATGAGCAGTTCTTC.

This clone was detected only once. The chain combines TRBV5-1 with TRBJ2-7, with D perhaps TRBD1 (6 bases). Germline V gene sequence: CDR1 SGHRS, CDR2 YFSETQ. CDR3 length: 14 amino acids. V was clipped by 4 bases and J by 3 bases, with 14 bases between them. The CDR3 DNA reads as TGCGCCAGCAGCCCTAGCCAGGGGTACTACGAGCAGTACTTC. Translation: CASSPSQGYYEQYF.

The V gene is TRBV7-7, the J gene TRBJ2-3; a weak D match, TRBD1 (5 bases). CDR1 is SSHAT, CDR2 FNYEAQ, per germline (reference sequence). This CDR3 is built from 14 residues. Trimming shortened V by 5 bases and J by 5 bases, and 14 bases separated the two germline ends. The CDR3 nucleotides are TGTGCCAGCAGCATGGGTACAGGCGGAGATACGCAGTATTTT. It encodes CASSMGTGGDTQYF.

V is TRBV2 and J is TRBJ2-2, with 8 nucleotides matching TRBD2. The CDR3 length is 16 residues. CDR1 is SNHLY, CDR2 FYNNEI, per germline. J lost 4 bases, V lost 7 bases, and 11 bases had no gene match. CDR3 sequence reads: CASNGGGLVGTGELFF. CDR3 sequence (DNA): TGTGCCAGCAACGGAGGGGGACTAGTGGGCACCGGGGAGCTGTTTTTT.

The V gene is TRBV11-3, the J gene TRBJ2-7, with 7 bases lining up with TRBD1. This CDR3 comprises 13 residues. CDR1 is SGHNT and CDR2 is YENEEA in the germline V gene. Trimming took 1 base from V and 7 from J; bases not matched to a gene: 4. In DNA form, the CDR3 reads TGTGCCAGCAGCTTAGTAGGCAGGGGGGAGCAGTACTTC. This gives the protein CASSLVGRGEQYF.

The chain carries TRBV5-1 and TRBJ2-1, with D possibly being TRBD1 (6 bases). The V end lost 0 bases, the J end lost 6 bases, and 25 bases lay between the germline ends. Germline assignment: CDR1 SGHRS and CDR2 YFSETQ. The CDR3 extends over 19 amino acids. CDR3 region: CASSLAGQSFSKERNEQFF. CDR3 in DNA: TGCGCCAGCAGCTTGGCCGGACAGTCCTTCAGCAAAGAGCGCAATGAGCAGTTCTTC.

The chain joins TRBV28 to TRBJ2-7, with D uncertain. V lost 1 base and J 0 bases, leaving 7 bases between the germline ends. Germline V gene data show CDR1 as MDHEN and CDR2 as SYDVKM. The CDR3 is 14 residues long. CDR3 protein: CASSLSAFSYEQYF. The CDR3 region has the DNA TGTGCCAGCAGTTTATCTGCGTTCTCCTACGAGCAGTACTTC.

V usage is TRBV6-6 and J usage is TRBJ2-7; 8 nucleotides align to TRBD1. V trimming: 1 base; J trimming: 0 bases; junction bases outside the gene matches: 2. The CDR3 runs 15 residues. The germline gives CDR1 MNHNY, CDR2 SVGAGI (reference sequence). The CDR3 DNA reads TGTGCCAGCAGTTACTTGGGACAGGTCTCCTACGAGCAGTACTTC. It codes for CASSYLGQVSYEQYF.

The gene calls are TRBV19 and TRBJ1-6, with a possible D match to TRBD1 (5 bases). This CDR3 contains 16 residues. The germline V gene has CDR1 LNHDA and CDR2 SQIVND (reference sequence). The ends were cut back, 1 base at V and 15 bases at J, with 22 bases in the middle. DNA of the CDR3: TGTGCCAGTAGTATAGGGGGCGGCGGACGGGCAGTTGTCCTCCACTTT. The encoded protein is CASSIGGGGRAVVLHF. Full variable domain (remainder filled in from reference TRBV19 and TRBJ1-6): DGGITQSPKYLFRKEGQNVTLSCEQNLNHDAMYWYRQDPGQGLRLIYYSQIVNDFQKGDIAEGYSVSREKKESFPLTVTSAQKNPTAFYLCASSIGGGGRAVVLHFGNGTRLTVT.

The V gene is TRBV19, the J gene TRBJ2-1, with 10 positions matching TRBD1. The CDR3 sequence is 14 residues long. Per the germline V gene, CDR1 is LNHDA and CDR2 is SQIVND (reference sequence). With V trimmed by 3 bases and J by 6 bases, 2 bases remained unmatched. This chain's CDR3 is CASSIGTGANEQFF. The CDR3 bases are TGTGCCAGTAGTATTGGGACAGGGGCCAATGAGCAGTTCTTC.

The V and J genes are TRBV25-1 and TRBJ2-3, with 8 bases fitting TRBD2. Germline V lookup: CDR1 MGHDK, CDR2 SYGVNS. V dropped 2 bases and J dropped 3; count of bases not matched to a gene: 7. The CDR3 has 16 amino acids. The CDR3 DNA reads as TGTGCCAGCAGTGAAAGTTTTAGCGGGAATACAGATACGCAGTATTTT. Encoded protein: CASSESFSGNTDTQYF.

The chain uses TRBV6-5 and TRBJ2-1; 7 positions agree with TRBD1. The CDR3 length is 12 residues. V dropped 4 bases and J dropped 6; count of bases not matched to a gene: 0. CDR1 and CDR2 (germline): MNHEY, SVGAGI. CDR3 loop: CASSWDSNEQFF. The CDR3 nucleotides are TGTGCCAGCAGTTGGGACAGCAATGAGCAGTTCTTC.

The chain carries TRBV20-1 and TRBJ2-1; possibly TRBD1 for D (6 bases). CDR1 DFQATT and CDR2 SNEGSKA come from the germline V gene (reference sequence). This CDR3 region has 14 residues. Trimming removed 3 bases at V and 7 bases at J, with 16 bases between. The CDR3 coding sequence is TGCAGTGCTAGTTCTGGGACAATGAGGAATGAGCAGTTCTTC. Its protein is CSASSGTMRNEQFF.

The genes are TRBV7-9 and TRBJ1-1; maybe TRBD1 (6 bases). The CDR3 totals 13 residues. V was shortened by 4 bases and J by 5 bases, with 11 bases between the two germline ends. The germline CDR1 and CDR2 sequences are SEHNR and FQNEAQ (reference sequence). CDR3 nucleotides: TGTGCCAGCAGCTACAGGGAAGGGACTGAAGCTTTCTTT. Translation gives CASSYREGTEAFF.

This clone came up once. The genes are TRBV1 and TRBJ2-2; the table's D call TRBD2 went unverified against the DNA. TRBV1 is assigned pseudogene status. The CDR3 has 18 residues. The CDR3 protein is CTSSQIPVLAGNTGELFF. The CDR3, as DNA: TGCACCAGCAGCCAGATCCCAGTGCTAGCGGGGAACACCGGGGAGCTGTTTTTT.